These 26 T cell receptor beta chains were sequenced from one sample in a study of cytomegalovirus exposure and HLA in healthy donors. In the PCR, 60 Vbeta and 13 Jbeta primers were used. TCRdb keeps only in-frame clones here, not all; method: immunoSEQ multiplex PCR. The sample includes around 140,000 clones. Sequenced input: PBMCs. These TCRs come from a woman between 50 and 59 years old in good health and CMV-seronegative.

The chain uses TRBV2 and TRBJ2-7; D remains ambiguous. CDR3 length: 13 residues. V was clipped by 3 bases and J by 2 bases, with 8 bases between them. Germline CDR1 is SNHLY and CDR2 is FYNNEI. CDR3 DNA: TGTGCCAGCAGTGATATGGCCCCCTACGAGCAGTACTTC. Translated, it gives CASSDMAPYEQYF.

This chain uses TRBV2 with TRBJ2-7, with TRBD2 matching 13 bases. The CDR3 spans 17 residues. CDR1 SNHLY and CDR2 FYNNEI come from the germline V gene. Losses at the gene ends were 6 bases for V and 0 bases for J; bases not matched to a gene: 8. This CDR3 reads CASRATSGGPLSYEQYF. CDR3 coding DNA: TGTGCCAGCAGGGCGACTAGCGGGGGGCCTCTCTCCTACGAGCAGTACTTC.

The chain links TRBV7-2 to TRBJ1-2, with TRBD1 identical over 7 bases. Germline assignment: CDR1 SGHTA and CDR2 FQGNSA. There are 15 residues in the CDR3. With V trimmed by 3 bases and J by 8 bases, 12 bases remained unmatched. This CDR3 reads CASSLMGTGAWGYTF. The CDR3 DNA follows: TGTGCCAGCAGCTTGATGGGAACAGGGGCTTGGGGCTACACCTTC.

CDR3 protein: CASSQDRAGGKNIQYF. CDR3 nucleotide sequence: TGCGCCAGCAGCCAAGATCGGGCGGGAGGCAAAAACATTCAGTACTTC. The rearrangement joins TRBV4-3 to TRBJ2-4, with 8 bases that match TRBD2. V shed 0 bases, J shed 3 bases, and the junction held 4 bases outside the gene matches. The V gene's germline CDR1 is LGHNA and CDR2 YSLEER. The CDR3 length is 16 residues.

The chain employs TRBV27 and TRBJ2-2; D ambiguous. V was shortened by 1 base and J by 6 bases, with 3 bases between the two germline ends. The CDR3 spans 12 residues. Germline loops: CDR1 MNHEY, CDR2 SMNVEV (reference sequence). The CDR3: CASSLFAGELFF. The CDR3 DNA is TGTGCCAGCAGTTTATTCGCCGGGGAGCTGTTTTTT.

Here the CDR3 DNA reads TGTGCCAGTACCCCGTCTCCCAGGCCCACTGAAGCTTTCTTT. Translation: CASTPSPRPTEAFF. The chain links TRBV19 to TRBJ1-1; D unresolved. Germline-derived CDR1 and CDR2 are LNHDA and SQIVND (reference sequence). Trimming pared 7 bases from V and 4 bases from J, leaving 16 bases between. The length of the CDR3 is 14 residues.

V gene TRBV7-2 combines with J gene TRBJ2-7; no definite D call. There are 12 residues in the CDR3. Germline loops: CDR1 SGHTA, CDR2 FQGNSA. V lost 5 bases to trimming and J lost 6 bases, with 11 bases between them. The CDR3 spells CASSPSTGEQYF. DNA for the CDR3: TGTGCCAGCAGCCCCAGTACGGGCGAGCAGTACTTC.

This sequence joins TRBV6-5 and TRBJ2-7, with 8 bases identical to TRBD2. The V gene end was trimmed by 2 bases and the J gene end by 5 bases; junction bases not matched to a gene: 5. CDR1 is MNHEY and CDR2 is SVGAGI in the germline V gene. The CDR3 is 14 residues long. Here the CDR3 reads CASSYREGSHEQYF. The CDR3 DNA reads as TGTGCCAGCAGTTACCGGGAGGGATCCCACGAGCAGTACTTC.

The chain couples TRBV7-2 to TRBJ2-5, with TRBD2 matching over 11 bases. The CDR3 has 14 amino acids. J was trimmed by 5 bases and V by 6 bases; bases with no gene match: 5. Germline CDR1 is SGHTA and CDR2 is FQGNSA. In DNA, the CDR3 is TGTGCCAGCAGACTAGCGGGAGTGGGGGAGACCCAGTACTTC. As protein: CASRLAGVGETQYF.

V usage is TRBV7-2 and J usage is TRBJ2-1; a weak D match, TRBD1 (6 bases). V lost 4 bases, J lost 6 bases, and 13 bases lay in between. The CDR3 loop spans 14 amino acids. Germline V gene sequence: CDR1 SGHTA, CDR2 FQGNSA. This CDR3 is CASSSKTGTNEQFF. CDR3 sequence (DNA): TGTGCCAGCAGCTCAAAAACAGGGACCAATGAGCAGTTCTTC.

This chain joins TRBV27 and TRBJ2-2, with TRBD1 identical over 8 bases. Trimming removed 3 bases from V and 6 bases from J; junction bases left unmatched: 3. CDR1 is MNHEY, CDR2 SMNVEV, per germline (reference sequence). This CDR3 spans 14 amino acids. DNA of the CDR3: TGTGCCAGCAGTTTGACAGGGGCGGCCGGGGAGCTGTTTTTT. It codes for CASSLTGAAGELFF.

The J gene is TRBJ2-7, the V gene TRBV18; 7 bases map to TRBD1. Germline CDR1 is KGHSH and CDR2 is LQKENI. This CDR3 region has 15 residues. The junction had 6 bases not matched to a gene; V was cut back by 2 bases and J by 2 bases. This CDR3 is CASSPDRVGTYEQYF. CDR3 DNA sequence: TGTGCCAGCTCACCAGACAGGGTCGGGACCTACGAGCAGTACTTC.

The V and J genes are TRBV11-2 and TRBJ2-2; 8 nucleotides line up with TRBD2. The V gene's germline CDR1 is SGHAT and CDR2 FQNNGV. CDR3 size: 16 residues. V trimming: 4 bases; J trimming: 7 bases; junction bases outside the gene matches: 11. The CDR3 here is CASSWSASGLGGELFF. In DNA form, the CDR3 reads TGTGCCAGCAGCTGGAGCGCTAGCGGGCTGGGCGGGGAGCTGTTTTTT.

This chain links TRBV14 with TRBJ1-6, with D possibly being TRBD1 (5 bases). The CDR3 is 15 residues long. CDR1 is SGHDN, CDR2 FVKESK, per germline. Trimming removed 4 bases from V and 8 bases from J, with 15 bases in between. The CDR3 coding sequence is TGTGCCAGCAGCCTCGGTGCGCAGGGTTATTCACCCCTCCACTTT. Residues: CASSLGAQGYSPLHF.

The chain uses TRBV11-3 and TRBJ2-1, with D hard to call. The CDR3 contains 13 residues. V was shortened by 0 bases and J by 9 bases, with 9 bases between the two germline ends. Germline-derived CDR1 and CDR2 are SGHNT and YENEEA. The CDR3 loop is CASSLDHPGEQFF. CDR3 nucleotides: TGTGCCAGCAGCTTAGACCACCCCGGTGAGCAGTTCTTC.

The rearrangement links TRBV7-9 to TRBJ1-2; 7 bases fit TRBD1. Germline assignment: CDR1 SEHNR and CDR2 FQNEAQ (reference sequence). V shed 5 bases, J shed 8 bases, and the junction held 8 bases outside the gene matches. The CDR3 consists of 13 residues. The CDR3 sequence: CASSTDRFGGYTF. In DNA, the CDR3 is TGTGCCAGCAGCACGGACAGGTTTGGGGGCTACACCTTC. Full variable domain (missing parts from reference TRBV7-9 and TRBJ1-2): DTGVSQNPRHKITKRGQNVTFRCDPISEHNRLYWYRQTLGQGPEFLTYFQNEAQLEKSRLLSDRFSAERPKGSFSTLEIQRTEQGDSAMYLCASSTDRFGGYTFGSGTRLTVV.

The rearrangement joins TRBV9 to TRBJ1-2; D is unresolved. Germline assignment: CDR1 SGDLS and CDR2 YYNGEE. CDR3 size: 15 residues. The ends were cut back, 0 bases at V and 4 bases at J, with 13 bases in the middle. CDR3 coding DNA: TGTGCCAGCAGCGTAGGTAATGACCTAGGCTATGGCTACACCTTC. It specifies CASSVGNDLGYGYTF.

CDR3 DNA: TGTGCCAGCAGCTTAACAGGACTAGCGGAGGGCGGGGAGCTGTTTTTT. It specifies CASSLTGLAEGGELFF. The chain employs TRBV7-3 and TRBJ2-2; 10 positions agree with TRBD2. The V gene's germline CDR1 is SGHTA and CDR2 FQGTGA. The length of the CDR3 is 16 residues. J was trimmed by 7 bases and V by 0 bases; bases with no gene match: 5. The full variable domain, in which reference TRBV7-3 and TRBJ2-2 provide the parts outside the CDR3, is GAGVSQTPSNKVTEKGKYVELRCDPISGHTALYWYRQSLGQGPEFLIYFQGTGAADDSGLPNDRFFAVRPEGSVSTLKIQRTERGDSAVYLCASSLTGLAEGGELFFGEGSRLTVL.

The genes are TRBV6-1 and TRBJ1-2, with a weak D call TRBD1 (5 bases). Germline V gene lookup returns CDR1 MNHNS and CDR2 SASEGT. This CDR3 contains 13 residues. Deletions cut 4 bases from V and 6 bases from J, with 12 bases between. DNA of the CDR3: TGTGCCAGCAGTGTGAAGGGGCTCCATGGCTACACCTTC. It translates to CASSVKGLHGYTF.

The chain carries TRBV7-2 and TRBJ2-1, with a weak D call TRBD2 (5 bases). The CDR3 runs to 14 residues. Looked up from germline, CDR1 is SGHTA and CDR2 is FQGNSA. V shed 0 bases and J shed 6 bases, with 9 bases lying between them. CDR3: CASSLAIASNEQFF. CDR3 DNA sequence: TGTGCCAGCAGCTTAGCCATAGCGAGCAATGAGCAGTTCTTC.

This chain joins TRBV5-1 and TRBJ2-3; D gene uncertain. The CDR3 totals 12 residues. Germline CDR1 SGHRS, CDR2 YFSETQ. V shed 3 bases and J shed 6 bases, with 8 bases lying between them. The CDR3 DNA sequence: TGCGCCAGCAGCTACGAGAGGGATACGCAGTATTTT. Its translation: CASSYERDTQYF.

The chain recombines TRBV5-1 with TRBJ2-7; TRBD1 aligns across 7 bases. Trimming cost V 3 bases and J 5 bases; bases outside gene matches: 11. The CDR3 sequence is 15 residues long. Germline-derived CDR1 and CDR2 are SGHRS and YFSETQ. The CDR3 loop is CASSSGWTGRDEQYF. The DNA for the CDR3 is TGCGCCAGCAGCTCGGGATGGACAGGACGGGACGAGCAGTACTTC.

The rearrangement links TRBV6-5 to TRBJ1-3; no clear D gene. Germline lookup yields CDR1 MNHEY and CDR2 SVGAGI. With 8 bases removed from V and 4 bases from J, the gap between germline ends came to 12 bases. This CDR3 has 13 residues. In DNA, the CDR3 is TGTGCCAGCTCATTCTCTATCGGAAACACCATATATTTT. Translating gives CASSFSIGNTIYF.

The CDR3 spells CASSYSRDRGNTEAFF. As DNA, the CDR3 is TGTGCCAGCAGTTACTCCCGGGACAGGGGTAACACTGAAGCTTTCTTT. This rearrangement joins TRBV6-5 to TRBJ1-1; TRBD1 matches at 10 bases. The CDR3 runs to 16 residues. Germline CDR1 reads MNHEY; CDR2 reads SVGAGI. After removal of 0 bases from V and 2 bases from J, the junction contained 3 bases not matched to a gene.

The genes are TRBV29-1 and TRBJ1-5, with no clear D. The V gene lost 4 bases and the J gene lost 11 bases, with 12 bases spanning the gap. The CDR3 consists of 11 residues. Germline values: CDR1 SQVTM, CDR2 ANQGSEA. CDR3 in amino acids: CSVAAGLAQHF. The CDR3 nucleotides read TGCAGCGTTGCAGCGGGCCTGGCCCAGCATTTT.

This rearrangement joins TRBV28 to TRBJ2-7; maybe TRBD2 (6 bases). This CDR3 has 15 amino acids. The V gene lost 4 bases and the J gene lost 3 bases, with 16 bases spanning the gap. The germline CDR1 and CDR2 sequences are MDHEN and SYDVKM. The DNA of the CDR3 is TGTGCCAGCAGTTCCCTCGGAGGGTGGGGCTACGAGCAGTACTTC. This sequence encodes CASSSLGGWGYEQYF.